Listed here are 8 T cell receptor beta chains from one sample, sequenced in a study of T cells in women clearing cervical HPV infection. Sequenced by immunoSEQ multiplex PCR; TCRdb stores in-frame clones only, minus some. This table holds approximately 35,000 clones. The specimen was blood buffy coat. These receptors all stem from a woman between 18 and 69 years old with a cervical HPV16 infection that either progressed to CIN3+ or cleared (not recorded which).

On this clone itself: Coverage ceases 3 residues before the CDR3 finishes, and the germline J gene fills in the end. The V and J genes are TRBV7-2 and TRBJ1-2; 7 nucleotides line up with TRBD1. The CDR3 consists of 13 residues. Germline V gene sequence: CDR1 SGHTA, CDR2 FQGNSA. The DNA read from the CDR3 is TGTGCCAGCAGCTCTCCGACAGGGTCCGGC. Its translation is CASSSPTGSG. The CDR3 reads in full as CASSSPTGSGYTF. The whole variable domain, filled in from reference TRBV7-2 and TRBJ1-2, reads GAGVSQSPSNKVTEKGKDVELRCDPISGHTALYWYRQSLGQGLEFLIYFQGNSAPDKSGLPSDRFSAERTGGSVSTLTIQRTQQEDSAVYLCASSSPTGSGYTFGSGTRLTVV.

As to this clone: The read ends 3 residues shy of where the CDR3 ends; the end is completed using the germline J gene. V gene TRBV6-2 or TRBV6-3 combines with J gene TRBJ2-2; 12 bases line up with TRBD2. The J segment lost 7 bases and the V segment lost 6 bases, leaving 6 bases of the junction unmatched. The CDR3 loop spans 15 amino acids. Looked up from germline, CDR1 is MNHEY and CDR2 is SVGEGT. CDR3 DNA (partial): TGTGCCAGCAGATCCGGGACTAGCGGGTTCGGGGAG. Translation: CASRSGTSGFGE. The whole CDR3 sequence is CASRSGTSGFGELFF.

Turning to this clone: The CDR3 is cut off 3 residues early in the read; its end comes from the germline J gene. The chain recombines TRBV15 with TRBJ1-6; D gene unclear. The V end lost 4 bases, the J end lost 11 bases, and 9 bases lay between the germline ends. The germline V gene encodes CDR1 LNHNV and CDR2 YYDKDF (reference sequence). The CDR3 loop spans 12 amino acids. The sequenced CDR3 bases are TGTGCCACCAGCACCCTATCGACACCC. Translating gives CATSTLSTP. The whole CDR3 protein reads CATSTLSTPLHF.

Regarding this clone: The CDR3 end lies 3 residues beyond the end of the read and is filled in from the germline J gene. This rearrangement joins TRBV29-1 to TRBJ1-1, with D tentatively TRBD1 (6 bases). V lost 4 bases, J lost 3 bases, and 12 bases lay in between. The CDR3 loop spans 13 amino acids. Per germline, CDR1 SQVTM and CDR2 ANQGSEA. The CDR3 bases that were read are TGCAGCGTTGGGGGGACAATGCACACTGAA. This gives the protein CSVGGTMHTE. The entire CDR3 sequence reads CSVGGTMHTEAFF.

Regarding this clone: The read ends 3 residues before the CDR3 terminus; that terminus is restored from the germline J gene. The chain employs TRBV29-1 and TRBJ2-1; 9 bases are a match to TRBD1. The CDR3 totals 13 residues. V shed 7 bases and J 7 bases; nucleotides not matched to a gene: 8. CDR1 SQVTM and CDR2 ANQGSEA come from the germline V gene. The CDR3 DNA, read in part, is TGCAGCGGCCAGGGACAGGGCCGGAATGAG. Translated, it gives CSGQGQGRNE. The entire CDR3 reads CSGQGQGRNEQFF.

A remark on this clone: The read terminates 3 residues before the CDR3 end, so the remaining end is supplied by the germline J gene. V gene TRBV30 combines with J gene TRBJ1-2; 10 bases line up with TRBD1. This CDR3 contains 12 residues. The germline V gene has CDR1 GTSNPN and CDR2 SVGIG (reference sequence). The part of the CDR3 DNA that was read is TGTGCCTGTGGACAGGGGGAGGTAGAC. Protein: CACGQGEVD. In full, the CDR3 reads CACGQGEVDYTF. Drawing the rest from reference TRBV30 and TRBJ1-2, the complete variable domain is SQTIHQWPATLVQPVGSPLSLECTVEGTSNPNLYWYRQAAGRGLQLLFYSVGIGQISSEVPQNLSASRPQDRQFILSSKKLLLSDSGFYLCACGQGEVDYTFGSGTRLTVV.

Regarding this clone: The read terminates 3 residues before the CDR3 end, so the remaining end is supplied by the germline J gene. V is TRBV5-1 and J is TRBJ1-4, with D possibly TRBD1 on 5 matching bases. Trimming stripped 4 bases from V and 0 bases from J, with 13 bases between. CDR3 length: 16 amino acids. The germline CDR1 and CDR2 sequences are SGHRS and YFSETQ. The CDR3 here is CASSLAAQATNEKLFF. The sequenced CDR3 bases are TGCGCCAGCAGCCTTGCGGCACAGGCAACTAATGAAAAA.

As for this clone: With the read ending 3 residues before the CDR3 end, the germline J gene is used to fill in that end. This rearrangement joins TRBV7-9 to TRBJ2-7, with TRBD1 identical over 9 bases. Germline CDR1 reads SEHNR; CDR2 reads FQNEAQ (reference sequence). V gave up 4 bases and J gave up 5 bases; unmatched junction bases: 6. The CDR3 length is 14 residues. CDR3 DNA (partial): TGTGCCAGCAGCTGGGGACAGGGTTTTGACGAG. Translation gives CASSWGQGFDE. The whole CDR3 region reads CASSWGQGFDEQYF.